This note documents a single T cell receptor (beta chain) sequence. What it binds is unknown. The donor population consisted of healthy HIV-negative adults with no recent acute infections or vaccinations. A split of CD4+ cells into CD45RA+ naive and CD45RA-negative memory subsets was performed. V lost 5 bases and J 0 bases, leaving 10 bases between the germline ends. CDR3 length: 15 residues. Germline lookup yields CDR1 SGHTA and CDR2 FQGNSA. The repertoire was sequenced with immunoSEQ multiplex PCR; TCRdb's copy has only in-frame clones and lacks some. The sample has around 180,000 clones; 90% to 95% are singletons. The sample is drawn from a study of shared clonotypes between healthy human individuals. Turning to the study itself: CD4 naive and memory got three plates each, CD8 naive two, CD8 memory one.

Study outcomes and limitations: Sampling involved blood alone; tissue repertoires likely differ.

V usage is TRBV7-2 and J usage is TRBJ1-4, with a possible D match to TRBD1 (6 bases). Sequencing input: naive CD4+ T cells sorted from blood. The subset denotes: CD45RA+ positively selected. The TCR sequence derives from a woman aged 25 to 39 in good health. CDR3: CASSANRATNEKLFF. CDR3 coding DNA: TGTGCCAGCAGCGCCAACAGGGCAACTAATGAAAAACTGTTTTTT.